This TCR beta chain came from a study of T cell responses to AZD1222 COVID-19 vaccine. Study as a whole: Second-dose timings of about 4 or about 12 weeks were pooled.

Study-wide findings and caveats: Without day 14 samples, only post-peak T cell repertoires were studied.

For this clone: As yet, its antigen is unknown.

The data were produced by immunoSEQ multiplex PCR, yet TCRdb's version contains in-frame clones alone and is incomplete. In the table there are about 170,000 clones, around 90% of which are singletons. The source is an adult in good health. The sample in question was peripheral blood, obtained on day 0 of AZD1222 vaccination.

This chain's CDR3 is CASSVGTSGRNEQYF. In nucleotides, the CDR3 is TGCGCCAGCAGCGTAGGGACTAGCGGGAGGAACGAGCAGTACTTC. This rearrangement joins TRBV5-1 to TRBJ2-7, with 15 bases matching TRBD2. The CDR3 runs to 15 residues. V lost 4 bases and J lost 5; bases outside the gene matches: 4. CDR1 SGHRS and CDR2 YFSETQ come from the germline V gene.